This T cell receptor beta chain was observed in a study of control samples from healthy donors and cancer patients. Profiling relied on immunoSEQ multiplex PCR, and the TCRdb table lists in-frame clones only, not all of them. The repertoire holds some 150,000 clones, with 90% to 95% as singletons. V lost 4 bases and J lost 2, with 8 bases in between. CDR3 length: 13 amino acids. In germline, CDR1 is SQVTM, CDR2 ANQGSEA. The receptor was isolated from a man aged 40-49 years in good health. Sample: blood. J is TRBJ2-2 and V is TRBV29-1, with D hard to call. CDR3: CSVVWGNTGELFF. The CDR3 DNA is TGCAGCGTTGTCTGGGGAAACACCGGGGAGCTGTTTTTT.